Only a few counts were recorded for the clone carrying this T cell receptor beta chain. Its antigen is undetermined. The authors ran the immunoSEQ assay, v3.0, at survey level. TCRdb's copy holds only in-frame clones and misses some; the assay was immunoSEQ multiplex PCR. The sample includes approximately 23,000 clones, around 86% of them seen just once. This sample was taken from a study of long-term antiretroviral therapy in people with HIV. Findings and caveats of the study: Repertoires from HIV showed CDR3 length ranges narrower than those of controls.

The CDR3 contains 15 residues. V lost 4 bases, J lost 1 base, and 7 bases stayed unmatched. Germline values: CDR1 SGHNT, CDR2 YYREEE (reference sequence). Everyone in the study who had HIV was treated in the United States. J is TRBJ1-1 and V is TRBV5-4, with 7 positions matching TRBD1. The sequenced sample was unsorted PBMCs, obtained just over 2.6 years after starting antiretroviral therapy. The sequence was obtained from a man between 40 and 49 years old with HIV. CDR3 in DNA: TGTGCCAGCAGCCAAAGACAGGGCGAGAACACTGAAGCTTTCTTT. Its protein product is CASSQRQGENTEAFF.